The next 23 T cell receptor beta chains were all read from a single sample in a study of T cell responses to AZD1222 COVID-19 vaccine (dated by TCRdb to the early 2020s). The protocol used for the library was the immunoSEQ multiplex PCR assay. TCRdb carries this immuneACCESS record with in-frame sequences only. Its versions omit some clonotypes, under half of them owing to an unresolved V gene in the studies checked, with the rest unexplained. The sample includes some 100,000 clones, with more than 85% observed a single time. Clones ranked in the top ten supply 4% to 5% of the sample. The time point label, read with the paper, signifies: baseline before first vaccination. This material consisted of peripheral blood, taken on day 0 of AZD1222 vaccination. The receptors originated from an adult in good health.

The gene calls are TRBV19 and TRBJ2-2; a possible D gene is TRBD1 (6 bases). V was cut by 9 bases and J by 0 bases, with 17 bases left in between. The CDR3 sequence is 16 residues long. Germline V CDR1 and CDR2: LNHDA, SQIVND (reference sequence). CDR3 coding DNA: TGTGCCAGCAAGAACAACAGGGCCGCGAACACCGGGGAGCTGTTTTTT. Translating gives CASKNNRAANTGELFF.

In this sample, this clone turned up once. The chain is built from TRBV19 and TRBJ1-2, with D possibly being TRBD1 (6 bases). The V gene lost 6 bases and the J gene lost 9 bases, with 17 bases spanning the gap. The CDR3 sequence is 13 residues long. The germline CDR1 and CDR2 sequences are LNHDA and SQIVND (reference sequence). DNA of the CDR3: TGTGCCAGTAGGGGAGACAGGTCCCCTAGCTACACCTTC. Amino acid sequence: CASRGDRSPSYTF.

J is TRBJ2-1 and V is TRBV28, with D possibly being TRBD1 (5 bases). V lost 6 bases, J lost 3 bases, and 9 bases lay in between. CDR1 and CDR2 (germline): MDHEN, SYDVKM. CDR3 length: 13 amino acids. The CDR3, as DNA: TGTGCCAGCAGCCATGACAGCTACAATGAGCAGTTCTTC. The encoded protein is CASSHDSYNEQFF.

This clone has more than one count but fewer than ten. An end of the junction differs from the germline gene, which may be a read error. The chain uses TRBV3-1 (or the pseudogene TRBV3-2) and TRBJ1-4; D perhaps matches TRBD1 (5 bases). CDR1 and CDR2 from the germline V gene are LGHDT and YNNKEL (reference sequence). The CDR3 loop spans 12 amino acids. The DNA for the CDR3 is TGTGCCAGCCGCCAGGGCTTAGAAAAACTGTTTTTT. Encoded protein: CASRQGLEKLFF.

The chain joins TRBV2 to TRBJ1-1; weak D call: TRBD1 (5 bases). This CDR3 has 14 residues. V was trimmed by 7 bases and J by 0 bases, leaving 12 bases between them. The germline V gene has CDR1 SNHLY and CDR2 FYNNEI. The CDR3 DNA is TGTGCCAGCATCTCTCAGGGCGTGAACACTGAAGCTTTCTTT. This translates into CASISQGVNTEAFF.

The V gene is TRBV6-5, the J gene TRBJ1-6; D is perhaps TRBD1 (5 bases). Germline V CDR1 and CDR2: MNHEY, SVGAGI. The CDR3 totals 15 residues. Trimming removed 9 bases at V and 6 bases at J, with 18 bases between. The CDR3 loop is CASWGWGSVNSPLHF. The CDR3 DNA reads TGTGCCAGTTGGGGTTGGGGCTCGGTTAATTCACCCCTCCACTTT.

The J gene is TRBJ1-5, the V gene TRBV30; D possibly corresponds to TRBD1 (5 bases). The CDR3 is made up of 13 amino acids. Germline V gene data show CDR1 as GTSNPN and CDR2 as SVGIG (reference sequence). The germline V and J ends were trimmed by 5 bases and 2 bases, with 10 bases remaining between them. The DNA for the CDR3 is TGTGCCTGGTCCAGGGTGGGCAATCAGCCCCAGCATTTT. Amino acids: CAWSRVGNQPQHF.

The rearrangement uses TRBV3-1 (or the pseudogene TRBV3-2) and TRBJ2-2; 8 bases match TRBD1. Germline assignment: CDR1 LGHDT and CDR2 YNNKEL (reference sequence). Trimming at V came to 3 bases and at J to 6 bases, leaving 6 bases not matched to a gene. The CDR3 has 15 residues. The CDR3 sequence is CASSQTRQGSGELFF. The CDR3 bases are TGTGCCAGCAGCCAGACCCGACAGGGGTCCGGGGAGCTGTTTTTT.

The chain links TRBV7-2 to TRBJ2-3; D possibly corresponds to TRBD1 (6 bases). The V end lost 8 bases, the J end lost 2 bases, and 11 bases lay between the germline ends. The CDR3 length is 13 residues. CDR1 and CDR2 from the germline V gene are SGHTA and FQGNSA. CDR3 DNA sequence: TGTGCCAGCGGTGGGGGCAACACAGATACGCAGTATTTT. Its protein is CASGGGNTDTQYF.

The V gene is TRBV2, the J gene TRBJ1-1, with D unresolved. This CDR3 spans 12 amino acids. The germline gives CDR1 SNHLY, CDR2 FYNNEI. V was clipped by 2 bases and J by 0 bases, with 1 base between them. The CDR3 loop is CASSELNTEAFF. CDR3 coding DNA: TGTGCCAGCAGTGAACTGAACACTGAAGCTTTCTTT.

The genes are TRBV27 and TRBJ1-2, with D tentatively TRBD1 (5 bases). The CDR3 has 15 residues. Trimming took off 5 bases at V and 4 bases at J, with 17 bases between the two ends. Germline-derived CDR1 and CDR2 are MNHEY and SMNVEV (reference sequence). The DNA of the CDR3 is TGTGCCAGCAGTCGATCCGGGACGGGAAGCTATGGCTACACCTTC. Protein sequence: CASSRSGTGSYGYTF.

In DNA, the CDR3 is TGTGCCAGCAGCGGGTCTCAGGGGGCTCGGCAATCTGAAGCTTTCTTT. Translation: CASSGSQGARQSEAFF. V gene TRBV9 combines with J gene TRBJ1-1; 8 bases are a match to TRBD1. After removal of 3 bases from V and 6 bases from J, the junction contained 13 bases not matched to a gene. The germline V gene has CDR1 SGDLS and CDR2 YYNGEE. This CDR3 has 16 residues.

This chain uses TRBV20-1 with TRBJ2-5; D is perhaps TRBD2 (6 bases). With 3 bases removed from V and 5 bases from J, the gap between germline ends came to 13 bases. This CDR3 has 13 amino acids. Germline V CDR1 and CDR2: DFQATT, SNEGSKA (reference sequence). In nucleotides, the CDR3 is TGCAGTGCTAGTAATGGCGGGGCCGAGACCCAGTACTTC. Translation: CSASNGGAETQYF.

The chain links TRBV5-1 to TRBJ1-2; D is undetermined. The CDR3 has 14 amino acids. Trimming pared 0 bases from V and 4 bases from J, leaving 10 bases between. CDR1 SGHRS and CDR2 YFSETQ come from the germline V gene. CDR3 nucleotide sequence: TGCGCCAGCAGCTTGGCCGAGGTACGCTATGGCTACACCTTC. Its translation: CASSLAEVRYGYTF.

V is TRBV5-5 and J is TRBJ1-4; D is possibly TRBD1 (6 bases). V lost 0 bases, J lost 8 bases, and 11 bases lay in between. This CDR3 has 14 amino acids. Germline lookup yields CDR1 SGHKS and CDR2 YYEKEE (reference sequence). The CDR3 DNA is TGTGCCAGCAGCTTGGTTCAGGGGAACGAAAAACTGTTTTTT. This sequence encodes CASSLVQGNEKLFF.

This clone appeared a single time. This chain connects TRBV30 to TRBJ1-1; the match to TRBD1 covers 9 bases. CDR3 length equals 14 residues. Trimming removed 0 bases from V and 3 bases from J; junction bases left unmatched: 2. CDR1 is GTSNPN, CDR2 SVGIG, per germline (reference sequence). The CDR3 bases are TGTGCCTGGAGTGTAGGGACAGGGTACACTGAAGCTTTCTTT. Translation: CAWSVGTGYTEAFF.

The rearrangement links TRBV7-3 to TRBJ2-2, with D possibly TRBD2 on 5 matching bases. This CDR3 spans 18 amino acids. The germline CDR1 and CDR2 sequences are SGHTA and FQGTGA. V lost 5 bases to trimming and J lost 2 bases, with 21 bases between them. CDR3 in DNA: TGTGCCAGCAGCCCGACCCGAGTCTCCCGACTAAACACCGGGGAGCTGTTTTTT. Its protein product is CASSPTRVSRLNTGELFF.

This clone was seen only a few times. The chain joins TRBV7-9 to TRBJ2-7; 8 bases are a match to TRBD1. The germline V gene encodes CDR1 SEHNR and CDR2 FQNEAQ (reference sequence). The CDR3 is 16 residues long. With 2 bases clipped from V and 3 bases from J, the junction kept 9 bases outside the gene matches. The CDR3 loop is CASSLSGGSNYYEQYF. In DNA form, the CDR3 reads TGTGCCAGCAGCTTATCAGGGGGCAGCAACTACTACGAGCAGTACTTC.

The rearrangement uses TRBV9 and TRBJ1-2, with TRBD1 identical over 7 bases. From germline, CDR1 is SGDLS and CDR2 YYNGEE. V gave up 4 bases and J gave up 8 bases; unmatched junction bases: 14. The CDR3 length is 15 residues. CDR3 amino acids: CASSIFDRVTDGYTF. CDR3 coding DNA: TGTGCCAGCAGCATCTTTGACAGGGTCACTGACGGCTACACCTTC.

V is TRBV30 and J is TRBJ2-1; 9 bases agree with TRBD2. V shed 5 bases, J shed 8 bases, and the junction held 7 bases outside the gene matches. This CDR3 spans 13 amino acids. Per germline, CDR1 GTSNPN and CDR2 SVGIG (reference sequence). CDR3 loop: CAWLAGRRDEQFF. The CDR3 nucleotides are TGTGCCTGGCTAGCGGGACGGAGGGATGAGCAGTTCTTC.

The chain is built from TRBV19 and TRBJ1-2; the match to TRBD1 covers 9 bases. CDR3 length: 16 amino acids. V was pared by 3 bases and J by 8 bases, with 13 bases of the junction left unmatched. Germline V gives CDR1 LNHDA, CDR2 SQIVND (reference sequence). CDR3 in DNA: TGTGCCAGTAGTATTGGCCAACGGACAGGGGACCGCGGCTACACCTTC. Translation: CASSIGQRTGDRGYTF.

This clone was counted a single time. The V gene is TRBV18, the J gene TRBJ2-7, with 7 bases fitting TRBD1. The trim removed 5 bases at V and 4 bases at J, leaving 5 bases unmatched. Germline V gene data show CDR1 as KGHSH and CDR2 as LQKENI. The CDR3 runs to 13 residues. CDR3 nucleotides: TGTGCCAGCTCAAAGGGACAGAATTACGAGCAGTACTTC. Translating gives CASSKGQNYEQYF. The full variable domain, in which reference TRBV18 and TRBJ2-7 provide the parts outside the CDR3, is NAGVMQNPRHLVRRRGQEARLRCSPMKGHSHVYWYRQLPEEGLKFMVYLQKENIIDESGMPKERFSAEFPKEGPSILRIQQVVRGDSAAYFCASSKGQNYEQYFGPGTRLTVT.

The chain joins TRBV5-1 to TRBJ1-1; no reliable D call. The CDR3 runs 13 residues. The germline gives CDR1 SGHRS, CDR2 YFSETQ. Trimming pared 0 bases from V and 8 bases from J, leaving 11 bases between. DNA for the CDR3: TGCGCCAGCAGCTTGGAGGTCAGCCAAGAAGCTTTCTTT. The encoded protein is CASSLEVSQEAFF.